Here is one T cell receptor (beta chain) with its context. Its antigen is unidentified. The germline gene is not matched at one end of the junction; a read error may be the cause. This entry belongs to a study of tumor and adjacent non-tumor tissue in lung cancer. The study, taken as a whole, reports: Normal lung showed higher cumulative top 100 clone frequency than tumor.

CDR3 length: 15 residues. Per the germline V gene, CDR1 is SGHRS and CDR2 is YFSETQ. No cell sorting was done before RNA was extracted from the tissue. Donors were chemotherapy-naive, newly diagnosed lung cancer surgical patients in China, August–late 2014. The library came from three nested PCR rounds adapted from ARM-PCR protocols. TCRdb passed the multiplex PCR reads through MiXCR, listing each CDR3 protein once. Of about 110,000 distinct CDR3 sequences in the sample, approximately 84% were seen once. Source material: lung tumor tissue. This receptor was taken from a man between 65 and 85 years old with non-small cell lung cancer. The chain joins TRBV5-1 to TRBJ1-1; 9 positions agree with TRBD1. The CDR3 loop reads CASSLGGTGSNETFF. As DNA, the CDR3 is TGCGCCAGCAGCTTGGGAGGGACAGGGAGCAATGAAACTTTCTTT.